The 28 T cell receptor beta chains below were found in one sample sequenced in a study of T cell responses to AZD1222 COVID-19 vaccine. Data came from immunoSEQ multiplex PCR; TCRdb stores just in-frame clones and leaves some out. Of about 130,000 clones in the sample, 94% were seen once. Sample: peripheral blood, taken on day 0 of AZD1222 vaccination. The receptors were gathered from an adult in good health.

V and J are TRBV7-9 and TRBJ2-5, with 7 bases that match TRBD2. J lost 1 base, V lost 1 base, and 3 bases had no gene match. Germline CDR1 and CDR2: SEHNR and FQNEAQ (reference sequence). The CDR3 length is 15 residues. CDR3 sequence: CASSLDTGGQETQYF. The DNA of the CDR3 is TGTGCCAGCAGCTTAGATACGGGAGGCCAAGAGACCCAGTACTTC.

This chain links TRBV2 with TRBJ2-7; D ambiguous. Between the trimmed V and J ends, which lost 3 bases and 0 bases, there was a span of 6 bases. Germline V gives CDR1 SNHLY, CDR2 FYNNEI. The CDR3 contains 13 residues. CDR3 in amino acids: CASSEWNSYEQYF. The CDR3 DNA reads TGTGCCAGCAGTGAGTGGAACTCCTACGAGCAGTACTTC. The complete variable domain, with remaining parts taken from reference TRBV2 and TRBJ2-7, reads EPEVTQTPSHQVTQMGQEVILRCVPISNHLYFYWYRQILGQKVEFLVSFYNNEISEKSEIFDDQFSVERPDGSNFTLKIRSTKLEDSAMYFCASSEWNSYEQYFGPGTRLTVT.

The chain links TRBV2 to TRBJ2-7; D may be TRBD2 (6 bases). Germline V CDR1 and CDR2: SNHLY, FYNNEI. Trimming removed 5 bases from V and 2 bases from J, with 13 bases in between. This CDR3 has 14 residues. The chain's CDR3 is CASSTRERTYEQYF. CDR3 DNA: TGTGCCAGCAGTACCCGGGAGAGAACCTACGAGCAGTACTTC.

This clone was seen a handful of times. The chain is built from TRBV7-9 and TRBJ1-4, with 7 bases aligning to TRBD1. Germline V lookup: CDR1 SEHNR, CDR2 FQNEAQ (reference sequence). V shed 0 bases, J shed 7 bases, and the junction held 14 bases outside the gene matches. The CDR3 covers 18 residues. DNA for the CDR3: TGTGCCAGCAGCTTAGCTGACAGGGCCAGGCGGTTTGGTGAAAAACTGTTTTTT. It encodes CASSLADRARRFGEKLFF.

The chain couples TRBV6-5 to TRBJ2-5, with D hard to call. V was pared by 6 bases and J by 9 bases, with 11 bases between. The CDR3 is 11 amino acids. Germline V gene data show CDR1 as MNHEY and CDR2 as SVGAGI. Written as DNA, the CDR3 is TGTGCCAGCAGCTCACCTGGGGCCCAGTACTTC. It codes for CASSSPGAQYF.

V gene TRBV9 combines with J gene TRBJ1-3; D uncertain. The CDR3 contains 14 residues. V was cut by 4 bases and J by 0 bases, with 8 bases left in between. From germline, CDR1 is SGDLS and CDR2 YYNGEE. CDR3 amino acids: CASSLQNSGNTIYF. The CDR3 nucleotides are TGTGCCAGCAGCCTCCAAAACTCTGGAAACACCATATATTTT.

J is TRBJ2-3 and V is TRBV7-9; TRBD1 aligns across 7 bases. The J segment lost 1 base and the V segment lost 5 bases, leaving 3 bases of the junction unmatched. The germline V gene encodes CDR1 SEHNR and CDR2 FQNEAQ (reference sequence). This CDR3 is 14 amino acids long. Written as DNA, the CDR3 is TGTGCCAGCAGCGCAGGACAGGGCACAGATACGCAGTATTTT. Translating gives CASSAGQGTDTQYF.

The sample holds one count of this clone. This chain uses TRBV21-1 with TRBJ2-4; the tabulated D call, TRBD1, remains unverified against the DNA. TRBV21-1 is reported as a pseudogene. The CDR3 runs 14 residues. CDR3 coding DNA: TGTGCCAGCAGCGGGGGACAGGGAAAAAACATTCAGTACTTC. This sequence encodes CASSGGQGKNIQYF.

This clone has a single count. This CDR3 is missing its conserved last phenylalanine or tryptophan, likely due to a read error. It is unclear where the CDR3 begins or ends on the DNA, so no DNA is shown, and the CDR3 is as TCRdb lists it. This chain uses TRBV5-1 with TRBJ1-1. CDR1 is SGHRS, CDR2 YFSETQ, per germline. The CDR3 is made up of 9 amino acids, end residues included. This CDR3 reads CASSVPSEV.

The rearrangement links TRBV6-6 to TRBJ2-1, with 11 bases identical to TRBD1. The germline V gene encodes CDR1 MNHNY and CDR2 SVGAGI (reference sequence). CDR3 length: 15 amino acids. The V and J ends lost 2 bases and 8 bases, in that order; junction bases with no gene match: 5. The chain's CDR3 is CASSYPDRGRDEQFF. The DNA for the CDR3 is TGTGCCAGCAGTTACCCGGACAGGGGGCGCGATGAGCAGTTCTTC.

This sequence joins TRBV28 and TRBJ1-6, with 10 bases matching TRBD1. Germline CDR1 MDHEN, CDR2 SYDVKM. CDR3 length: 15 residues. V trimming: 6 bases; J trimming: 10 bases; junction bases outside the gene matches: 9. For the CDR3, the DNA is TGTGCCAGCAGCCTGGGACAGGGGTATCGGTCACCCCTCCACTTT. Protein sequence: CASSLGQGYRSPLHF.

The chain employs TRBV5-1 and TRBJ2-7, with D uncertain. Between the trimmed V and J ends, which lost 0 bases and 3 bases, there was a span of 10 bases. The CDR3 runs 14 residues. Germline lookup yields CDR1 SGHRS and CDR2 YFSETQ. CDR3 region: CASSLEGSYYEQYF. The CDR3 DNA reads TGCGCCAGCAGCTTGGAGGGTTCTTACTACGAGCAGTACTTC.

The chain has TRBV4-2 and TRBJ2-1; D possibly corresponds to TRBD2 (5 bases). In germline, CDR1 is LGHNA, CDR2 YNFKEQ. The CDR3 is made up of 16 amino acids. Trimming cost V 0 bases and J 5 bases, with 14 bases left between them. The chain's CDR3 is CASSQDQMAGNNEQFF. The CDR3 DNA reads TGTGCCAGCAGCCAAGACCAGATGGCGGGCAACAATGAGCAGTTCTTC.

The chain employs TRBV5-4 and TRBJ1-2, with 7 positions matching TRBD1. The V and J ends lost 1 base and 1 base, in that order; junction bases with no gene match: 4. Germline CDR1 and CDR2: SGHNT and YYREEE (reference sequence). The CDR3 is 15 residues long. This CDR3 is CASSLMGQSNYGYTF. DNA for the CDR3: TGTGCCAGCAGCTTGATGGGACAGAGTAACTATGGCTACACCTTC. The entire variable domain, with the rest obtained from reference TRBV5-4 and TRBJ1-2, is as follows: ETGVTQSPTHLIKTRGQQVTLRCSSQSGHNTVSWYQQALGQGPQFIFQYYREEENGRGNFPPRFSGLQFPNYSSELNVNALELDDSALYLCASSLMGQSNYGYTFGSGTRLTVV.

Only one count was recorded for this clone. This rearrangement joins TRBV30 to TRBJ1-4, with 9 nucleotides matching TRBD1. Germline trimming cut 3 bases from V and 8 bases from J; bases unmatched to any gene: 7. This CDR3 is built from 14 residues. CDR1 and CDR2 from the germline V gene are GTSNPN and SVGIG (reference sequence). The CDR3 reads CAWSAGQGREKLFF. In DNA form, the CDR3 reads TGTGCCTGGAGCGCGGGACAGGGTCGGGAAAAACTGTTTTTT.

The chain recombines TRBV3-1 (or the pseudogene TRBV3-2) with TRBJ1-4; D not resolved. V dropped 4 bases and J dropped 7 bases, with 16 bases sitting between them. CDR3 length: 15 amino acids. The germline V gene has CDR1 LGHDT and CDR2 YNNKEL (reference sequence). CDR3 DNA sequence: TGTGCCAGCAGCCCGAGCGGGGATGCCAGTGAAAAACTGTTTTTT. This gives the protein CASSPSGDASEKLFF.

The V gene is TRBV11-2, the J gene TRBJ1-1; 7 nucleotides align to TRBD1. Germline CDR1 and CDR2: SGHAT and FQNNGV. The ends lost 1 base at V and 6 bases at J; junction bases unmatched: 8. This CDR3 has 15 residues. CDR3 DNA sequence: TGTGCCAGCAGCTTAGCGTTAAGGGACAGACCTGAAGCTTTCTTT. As protein: CASSLALRDRPEAFF.

This clone was picked up a small number of times. The chain links TRBV5-4 to TRBJ2-2; D unresolved. This CDR3 spans 16 amino acids. V shed 1 base and J shed 3 bases, with 13 bases lying between them. Germline-derived CDR1 and CDR2 are SGHNT and YYREEE (reference sequence). The CDR3 DNA is TGTGCCAGCAGCTTGAGGTGGCCGCCGGACACCGGGGAGCTGTTTTTT. Translated: CASSLRWPPDTGELFF.

This chain connects TRBV6-5 to TRBJ2-1; 9 bases map to TRBD2. Germline assignment: CDR1 MNHEY and CDR2 SVGAGI. This CDR3 is 14 amino acids long. The V segment lost 5 bases and the J segment 4 bases; nucleotides outside the gene matches: 3. The CDR3 nucleotides are TGTGCCAGCAGTCGGACTAGCGAGTACAATGAGCAGTTCTTC. Translation: CASSRTSEYNEQFF.

The V call is TRBV30, the J call TRBJ2-7; perhaps TRBD2 as D (6 bases). Deletions cut 4 bases from V and 3 bases from J, with 16 bases between. The CDR3 is made up of 14 amino acids. The germline V gene encodes CDR1 GTSNPN and CDR2 SVGIG (reference sequence). CDR3 in DNA: TGTGCCTGGAAGATGGGGCACGGGAGCTACGAGCAGTACTTC. This translates into CAWKMGHGSYEQYF.

The chain uses TRBV6-6 and TRBJ1-2, with D unresolved. The V gene's germline CDR1 is MNHNY and CDR2 SVGAGI (reference sequence). The V end lost 8 bases, the J end lost 7 bases, and 8 bases lay between the germline ends. The CDR3 covers 10 residues. The CDR3 bases are TGTGCCAGCCGACTGGGTGGCTACACCTTC. This encodes CASRLGGYTF.

This chain links TRBV10-3 with TRBJ2-1, with a tentative D call TRBD2 (6 bases). The CDR3 contains 14 residues. V gave up 3 bases and J gave up 6 bases, with 12 bases separating them. Per the germline V gene, CDR1 is ENHRY and CDR2 is SYGVKD. DNA for the CDR3: TGTGCCATCAGTGACGGGGGAGACACCAATGAGCAGTTCTTC. Translation gives CAISDGGDTNEQFF.

The genes are TRBV6-1 and TRBJ1-5; D ambiguous. The CDR3 loop spans 16 amino acids. Germline values: CDR1 MNHNS, CDR2 SASEGT. V was pared by 2 bases and J by 0 bases, with 11 bases between. Written as DNA, the CDR3 is TGTGCCAGCAGTGAACTGGGCCCGGCTAGCAATCAGCCCCAGCATTTT. It yields the protein CASSELGPASNQPQHF.

CDR3 DNA sequence: TGTGCCAGCGTGGGACAGGGGAGCTCCTACGAGCAGTACTTC. This encodes CASVGQGSSYEQYF. The J gene is TRBJ2-7, the V gene TRBV28; 10 bases fit TRBD1. The CDR3 runs to 14 residues. Germline trimming cut 8 bases from V and 0 bases from J; bases unmatched to any gene: 4. Germline V lookup: CDR1 MDHEN, CDR2 SYDVKM.

The chain recombines TRBV7-2 with TRBJ2-1; 8 nucleotides agree with TRBD2. The CDR3 has 16 amino acids. V lost 0 bases to trimming and J lost 1 base; unmatched junction nucleotides: 2. The germline CDR1 and CDR2 sequences are SGHTA and FQGNSA. The CDR3 region has the DNA TGTGCCAGCAGCTTAGCTAGCGGGGCTTCCTACAATGAGCAGTTCTTC. Translated: CASSLASGASYNEQFF.

The chain uses TRBV4-1 and TRBJ2-4, with D possibly matching TRBD1 (5 bases). Looked up from germline, CDR1 is MGHRA and CDR2 is YSYEKL. V lost 1 base and J 3 bases, leaving 13 bases between the germline ends. The length of the CDR3 is 16 residues. CDR3 loop: CASSQASGAGKNIQYF. The CDR3 DNA follows: TGCGCCAGCAGCCAAGCCTCTGGGGCAGGCAAAAACATTCAGTACTTC.

This clone has a single count. J is TRBJ1-4 and V is TRBV2; D is uncertain. CDR1 SNHLY and CDR2 FYNNEI come from the germline V gene. Trimming left V 1 base short and J 3 bases short, with 6 bases between. There are 14 residues in the CDR3. The CDR3 DNA reads as TGTGCCAGCAGTGAAGACACCCCTAATGAAAAACTGTTTTTT. Its protein product is CASSEDTPNEKLFF.

The chain carries TRBV27 and TRBJ1-5; 11 bases agree with TRBD1. CDR1 is MNHEY, CDR2 SMNVEV, per germline (reference sequence). The junction had 7 bases not matched to a gene; V was cut back by 1 base and J by 5 bases. The CDR3 loop spans 17 amino acids. CDR3 residues: CASSLFAGTGGDQPQHF. CDR3 nucleotide sequence: TGTGCCAGCAGTTTATTCGCCGGGACAGGGGGTGATCAGCCCCAGCATTTT.